This T cell receptor beta chain was captured by sequencing in a study of cytomegalovirus exposure and HLA in healthy donors (dated by TCRdb to about 2017). Regarding the research as a whole: An earlier analysis of around 600 of the donors reported 250 to 350 Gb of sequence data and roughly 100 million unique TCR beta sequences from about 179 million T cells. Around 320 gigabases of sequencing data and some 85 million unique TCR sequences were included in an early release covering several hundred HLA-typed donors. Among the 398 genotyped donors, approximately 82% belonged to the genetic ancestry cluster associated with self-reported Caucasian donors. The study was designed to test whether signatures of past pathogen exposure could be identified by cataloging public T cell receptors. The T cell repertoires of around 730 subjects were profiled by immunosequencing and related to cytomegalovirus serostatus. In addition to the first cohort of 666 subjects, a separate validation cohort of around 110 different subjects was used. The study combined high-throughput TCR immunosequencing, statistical association of individual TCRs with disease status, and machine learning to predict cytomegalovirus infection status. To study patterns of TCR occurrence, a later analysis re-analyzed previously published TCR beta repertoires from under 750 donors and added high-resolution HLA genotyping. In the later analysis, no new phenotypic data were used to find candidate immune exposures; instead, reliance was placed on TCR beta sequences and their occurrence across donors. An earlier analysis of more than 450 of the donors used high-throughput TCR beta sequencing to judge whether each TCR beta V gene segment behaved as functional or pseudogenic. Donor age, sex, ethnicity and CMV serostatus were collected together with the repertoire data. In a later genetic analysis, genome-wide SNP genotypes for about 55% of the roughly 670 donors were used, and that subset was treated as a discovery cohort. All discovery cohort repertoires had been generated using a single sequencing platform. HLA typing included class I and class II loci at four-digit resolution. Typing coverage varied by locus: roughly 629-630 donors for A, B, C, DRB1 and DQB1; roughly 560 for DQA1; 600 to 610 for DPA1; roughly 450 for DPB1. Roughly five DR-DQ haplotypes were handled as single units for association and clustering because linkage in the cohort was strong. Among 300 to 450 genotyped donors of the cohort, an average of about 240,000 unique TCR beta nucleotide sequences were sequenced per donor, roughly 20% of them non-productive.

Overall study results and their limits: According to a later analysis, parvovirus B19, influenza, CMV and Epstein-Barr virus appeared linked to several top co-occurrence clusters. A later analysis found that HLA-associated TCR beta chains were more clonally expanded and had lower generation probabilities than equally common non-associated chains. A total of roughly 160 TCR beta chains were listed by the study as associated with cytomegalovirus. In a later analysis, most CMV-associated TCR beta chains were found to appear HLA-restricted, with HLA associations seemingly driven largely by CMV exposure. Some IMGT-functional V segments, including TRBV6-2 and TRBV6-3, could not be told apart with the 87-base-pair reads, so those segments were excluded. Approximately 16 rarely observed V segments, including chromosome 9 orphons, were excluded from the earlier analysis of 550 to 700 of the donors because counts were too low. HLA typing was unavailable for some donors at each locus, so association tests used only the typed subset. Most TCR sequences were observed very rarely across donors, whereas some public TCRs were present in many individuals. It was suggested by the authors that the approach could potentially be generalized to other disease states and immunological phenotypes. In both the original and validation cohorts, the classifier was reported to diagnose cytomegalovirus status with high specificity and sensitivity. A later analysis associated 15,000 or so TCR beta sequences with specific HLA alleles at a false discovery rate of 0.05. According to a later genetic analysis, donors in an Asian-associated ancestry cluster had fewer N-insertions in productive TCRs than the approximately 710-donor mean. The only immune exposure information available for the cohort was CMV serostatus. According to a later analysis, TCR association rates differed among HLA loci, with DRB1 alleles showing the most associated TCRs and HLA-C alleles showing the fewest. In vitro tests confirmed that a few of the cytomegalovirus-associated TCR beta chains recognize cytomegalovirus antigens. Sequencing depth was assumed to be roughly uniform across donors in the presence/absence analyses, though that assumption may not hold. V-gene and J-gene trimming of TCR beta chains was associated with a missense DCLRE1C variant in a later genetic analysis, and the association was replicated in an independent cohort. A group of highly shared sequence variants was considered likely to be a technical artifact of the sequencing pipeline. In an earlier analysis of around 600 of the donors, most TCR beta V segments appeared in productive rearrangements about 87% or about 30% of the time, broadly matching IMGT annotations. A further reported finding was that TCR beta sequences accurately predicted the HLA-A and HLA-B alleles for most subjects in the first cohort. Linkage disequilibrium might explain the correlated functional status among segregating V segments, but an unknown experimental factor could not be ruled out. In this cohort, only TCR beta chains were sequenced, and detectable features were limited by the absence of alpha or paired-chain data. Assigning TCR associations to individual alleles was difficult when HLA alleles, especially DR and DQ, strongly co-occurred.

In total, over 600 healthy bone marrow donors made up the cohort. At the time of sampling, every cohort member was nominally healthy, though immune exposures that went unrecorded were likely present. The donor tested CMV seropositive, placing the donor among the roughly 270 seropositive members of the cohort. Every donor gave a peripheral blood sample, and the peripheral blood mononuclear cells from that sample were used for TCR beta sequencing. Genomic DNA was extracted from the blood cell samples with the Qiagen DNeasy Blood Extraction Kit. The germline V and J ends show losses of 10 bases and 4 bases respectively, and no gene match explains 5 bases of the junction. From the cysteine up to the phenylalanine, the CDR3 has a length of 13 residues. The kept DNA is CDR3 alone, 39 bases in frame from the first base. The germline V gene sets CDR1 to ENHRY and CDR2 to SYGVKD. Remarks on this clone: What this receptor recognizes is not known. No quality values exist for individual bases; no much larger clone is one base distant.

The library was made by the immunoSEQ multiplex PCR assay. A mixture of 60 forward primers for TCR Vbeta segments and 13 reverse primers for TCR Jbeta segments was used in the multiplex PCR. A multiplex PCR assay on genomic DNA amplified the CDR3 region of rearranged TCR beta genes. On the Illumina HiSeq System, the amplified TCR beta libraries were sequenced as 87-base-pair reads. As for the authors' bioinformatics: A later analysis tallied 70 million to 100 million unique TCR beta chains across the 700 or so repertoires, and approximately 9.9 million of those chains were shared by two or more donors. A nearest-neighbor algorithm error-corrected the raw reads and collapsed the reads into unique sequences, merging closely related sequences to remove PCR and sequencing errors. To assign V, D and J gene segments, CDR3 sequences were aligned to IMGT reference sequences. Each retained sequence needed at least a six-nucleotide match to both a V gene segment and a J gene segment. Rearrangements were called productive when the CDR3 lacked stop codons and stayed in frame with V and J; all others were non-productive. CDR3 was defined by IMGT convention, running from the second conserved V-encoded cysteine to the conserved J-encoded phenylalanine. The earlier analysis of 500 to 750 of the donors excluded any sequence lacking an unambiguous match to a single V gene segment. In an earlier analysis of several hundred of the donors, V segments were called functional above 56.7% productive rearrangements and were called segregating when the between-donor standard deviation exceeded 5%. A statistical classification framework was built to diagnose cytomegalovirus status from the catalog of TCR beta chain sequences. In a later analysis, V and J genes were assigned by comparing TCR nucleotide sequences against IMGT/GENE-DB human TR gene sequences. The TCRdist pipeline was used in a later analysis to assign CDR3 sequences and most-parsimonious VDJ recombination scenarios. In a later analysis, each TCR beta chain was defined by its CDR3 amino acid sequence together with its V-gene family, and reads lacking a unique V-gene family were excluded. As a way to deal with suspected cross-contamination and a sequencing artifact, a later analysis dropped 592 nucleotide sequences that were highly shared and had low generation probability. A later analysis calculated a clonal expansion index for each public chain from normalized within-repertoire ranks of inferred template counts. In a later analysis, generation probabilities were computed with a VDJ recombination model fitted to out-of-frame rearrangements, and the resulting probabilities were checked against IGoR. In a later analysis, hypergeometric tests were used to score TCR-TCR, TCR-HLA and TCR-CMV co-occurrence, with a repertoire-size bias correction applied to TCR pairs. In a later analysis, false discovery rates were estimated by permuting HLA or CMV assignments 20 times. In a later analysis, co-occurring TCRs were grouped using DBSCAN, with TCRdist sequence similarity added in when clustering inside HLA-allele-positive subsets. For co-occurrence clustering, repertoires with fewer than 30,000 or more than 120,000 public chains were excluded, along with about five repertoires with anomalous nucleotide sharing. In TCRdb, the immuneACCESS table is reduced to in-frame sequences with V and J assigned. These tables do not hold every clone; where another copy was compared, an unresolved V gene accounts for under half, and the others remain unexplained. V and J calls and clone size follow that table, whereas D and trimming were derived from the DNA. This sample is represented by fewer than 110,000 clones; over 80% of them were singletons. Less than 3% of the sample is held by the ten biggest clonotypes.

This clonotype originated in a man aged 25 to 40 in good health and CMV-seropositive. The sample consisted of PBMCs. The chain employs TRBV10-3 and TRBJ1-5, with 9 middle bases fitting TRBD1. The CDR3 here reads CATGDRANQPQHF. The DNA sequence is TGTGCCACGGGGGACAGGGCGAATCAGCCCCAGCATTTT.